The clone carrying this T cell receptor beta chain appeared a single time. The data were obtained in a study of blood T cell repertoires in COVID-19. Study-wide context: Acute and convalescent COVID-19 samples came from the United States, Italy and Spain. PBMCs, B-cell-depleted T cells, or T cells provided the cDNA or gDNA that made up the material.

J lost 6 bases, V lost 4 bases, and 5 bases had no gene match. Germline CDR1 and CDR2: SGHRS and YFSETQ. The CDR3 sequence is 13 residues long. Using immunoSEQ multiplex PCR, the repertoire was profiled, and TCRdb retains in-frame clones only, with some absent. The repertoire has some 65,000 clones, roughly 86% of them found once; the top ten carry 15% to 20%. Seattle enrolled patients during active infection and tracked them longitudinally. Sample: peripheral blood. This clonotype was sampled from a man aged 40-49 years with COVID-19, enrolled during active disease. V and J are TRBV5-1 and TRBJ2-5, with 8 bases fitting TRBD1. CDR3 protein: CASSAGQAQTQYF. The CDR3 bases are TGCGCCAGCAGCGCGGGACAGGCGCAGACCCAGTACTTC.